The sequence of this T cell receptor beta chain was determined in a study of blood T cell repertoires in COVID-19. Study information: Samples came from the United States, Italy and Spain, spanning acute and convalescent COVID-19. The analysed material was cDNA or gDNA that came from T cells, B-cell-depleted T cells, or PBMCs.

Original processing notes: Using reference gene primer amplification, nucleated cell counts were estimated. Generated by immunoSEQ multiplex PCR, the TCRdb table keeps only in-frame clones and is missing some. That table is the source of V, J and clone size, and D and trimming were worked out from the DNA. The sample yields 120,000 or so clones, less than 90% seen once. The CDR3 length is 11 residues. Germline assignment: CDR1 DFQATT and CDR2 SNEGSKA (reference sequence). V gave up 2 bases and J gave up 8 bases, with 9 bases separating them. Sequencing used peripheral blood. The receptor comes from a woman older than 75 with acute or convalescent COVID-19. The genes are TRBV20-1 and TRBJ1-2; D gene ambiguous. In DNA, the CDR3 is TGCAGTGCTAGACCGGGTGGGGGCTACACCTTC. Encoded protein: CSARPGGGYTF.